This T cell receptor (beta chain) emerged from a study of molecular identifiers for immune sequencing clone quantification. Study-level results: Clone sizes could be underestimated for highly expanded clones when identical TCR molecules share a barcode. Clones that exceeded 20 RNA copies held over 98% of effector molecules, yet under 1% in naive cells.

Library preparation followed earlier protocols using designated TCR primers. MiXCR was run by TCRdb on the PCR reads, yielding one entry per CDR3 protein. The sample has about 630,000 distinct CDR3 sequences; 25% are singletons. Sorted naive CD8 T cells were those defined as CD8+CD4-CCR7+CD45RA+. Of note for this clonotype: Its antigen is currently unknown.

The V gene's germline CDR1 is PRHDT and CDR2 FYEKMQ (reference sequence). With 4 bases clipped from V and 5 bases from J, the junction kept 10 bases outside the gene matches. CDR3 size: 17 residues. The sequence was collected from a human donor in good health. Some libraries in this study had Jurkat cell RNA spiked in. The V gene is TRBV13, the J gene TRBJ2-7; 14 bases map to TRBD2. The specimen sequenced was naive CD8+ T cells from blood, with Jurkat cell RNA spiked in. Subset noted: FACS-sorted CD8+CD4-CCR7+CD45RA+ naive T cells. The CDR3 region has the DNA TGTGCCAGCAGCTCGGGACTAGCGGGAGAGTATTCTAACGAGCAGTACTTC. Residues: CASSSGLAGEYSNEQYF.